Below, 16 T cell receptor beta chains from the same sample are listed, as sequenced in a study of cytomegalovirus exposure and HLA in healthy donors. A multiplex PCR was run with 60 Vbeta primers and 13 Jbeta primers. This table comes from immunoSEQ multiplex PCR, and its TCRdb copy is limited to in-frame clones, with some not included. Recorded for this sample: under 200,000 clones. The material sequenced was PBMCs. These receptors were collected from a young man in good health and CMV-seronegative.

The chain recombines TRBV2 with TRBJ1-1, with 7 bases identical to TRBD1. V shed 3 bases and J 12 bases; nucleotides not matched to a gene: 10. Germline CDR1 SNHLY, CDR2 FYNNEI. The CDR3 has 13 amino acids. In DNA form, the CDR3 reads TGTGCCAGCAGTGAGGGACAGACTACTATTCCTTTCTTT. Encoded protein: CASSEGQTTIPFF. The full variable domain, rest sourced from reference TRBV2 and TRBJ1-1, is EPEVTQTPSHQVTQMGQEVILRCVPISNHLYFYWYRQILGQKVEFLVSFYNNEISEKSEIFDDQFSVERPDGSNFTLKIRSTKLEDSAMYFCASSEGQTTIPFFGQGTRLTVV.

The CDR3 spells CASSFGTGVTREQYF. The CDR3 region has the DNA TGTGCCAGCAGCTTCGGGACAGGGGTTACAAGAGAGCAGTACTTC. The chain recombines TRBV5-6 with TRBJ2-7, with 10 nucleotides matching TRBD1. Germline V lookup: CDR1 SGHDT, CDR2 YYEEEE. The CDR3 totals 15 residues. Trimming removed 2 bases from V and 7 bases from J; junction bases left unmatched: 9. Combining the CDR3 with reference TRBV5-6 and TRBJ2-7 gives the whole variable domain DAGVTQSPTHLIKTRGQQVTLRCSPKSGHDTVSWYQQALGQGPQFIFQYYEEEERQRGNFPDRFSGHQFPNYSSELNVNALLLGDSALYLCASSFGTGVTREQYFGPGTRLTVT.

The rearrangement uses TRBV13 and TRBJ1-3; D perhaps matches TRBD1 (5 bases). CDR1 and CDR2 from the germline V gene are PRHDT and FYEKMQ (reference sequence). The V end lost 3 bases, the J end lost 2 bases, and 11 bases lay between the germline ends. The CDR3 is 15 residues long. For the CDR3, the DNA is TGTGCCAGCAGCTTCGGGGGGAGCCCTGGAAACACCATATATTTT. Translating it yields CASSFGGSPGNTIYF.

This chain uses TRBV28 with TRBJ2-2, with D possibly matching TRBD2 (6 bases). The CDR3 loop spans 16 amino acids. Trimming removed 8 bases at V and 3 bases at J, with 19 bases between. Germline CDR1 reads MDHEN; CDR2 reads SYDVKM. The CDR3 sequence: CASGLPGARDTGELFF. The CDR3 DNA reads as TGTGCCAGCGGGCTACCGGGAGCCAGGGACACCGGGGAGCTGTTTTTT.

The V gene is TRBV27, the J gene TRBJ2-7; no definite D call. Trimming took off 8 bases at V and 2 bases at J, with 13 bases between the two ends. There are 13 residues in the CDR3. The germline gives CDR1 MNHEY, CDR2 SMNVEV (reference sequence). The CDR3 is CASAPSVAYEQYF. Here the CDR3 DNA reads TGTGCCAGCGCCCCATCCGTAGCCTACGAGCAGTACTTC.

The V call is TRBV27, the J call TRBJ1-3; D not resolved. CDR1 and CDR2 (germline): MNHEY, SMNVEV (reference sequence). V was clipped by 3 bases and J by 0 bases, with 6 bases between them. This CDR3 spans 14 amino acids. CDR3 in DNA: TGTGCCAGCAGTTTGGCAGACTCTGGAAACACCATATATTTT. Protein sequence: CASSLADSGNTIYF.

CDR3: CASPRQGEAVEAFF. CDR3 nucleotides: TGTGCCAGCCCTCGACAGGGGGAGGCGGTTGAAGCTTTCTTT. The J gene is TRBJ1-1, the V gene TRBV28, with 9 bases identical to TRBD1. This CDR3 comprises 14 residues. J lost 7 bases, V lost 8 bases, and 11 bases had no gene match. From germline, CDR1 is MDHEN and CDR2 SYDVKM.

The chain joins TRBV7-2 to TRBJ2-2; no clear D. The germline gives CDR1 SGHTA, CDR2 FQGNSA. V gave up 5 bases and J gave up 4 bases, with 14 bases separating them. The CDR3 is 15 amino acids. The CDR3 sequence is CASSRRGRTTGELFF. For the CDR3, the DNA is TGTGCCAGCAGCCGCAGAGGCCGTACCACCGGGGAGCTGTTTTTT.

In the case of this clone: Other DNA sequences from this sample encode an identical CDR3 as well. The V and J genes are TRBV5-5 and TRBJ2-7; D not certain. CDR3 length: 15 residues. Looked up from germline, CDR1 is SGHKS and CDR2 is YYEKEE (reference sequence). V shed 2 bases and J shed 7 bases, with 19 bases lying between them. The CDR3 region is CASSFGGPPSNEQYF. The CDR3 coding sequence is TGTGCCAGCAGCTTTGGCGGTCCCCCGTCGAATGAGCAGTACTTC.

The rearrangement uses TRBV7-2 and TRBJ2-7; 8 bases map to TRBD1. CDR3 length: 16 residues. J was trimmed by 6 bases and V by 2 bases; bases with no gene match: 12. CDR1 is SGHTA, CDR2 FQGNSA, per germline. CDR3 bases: TGTGCCAGCAGCTTATTCTCAGGGGGCGCAGGGTCCGAGCAGTACTTC. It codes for CASSLFSGGAGSEQYF.

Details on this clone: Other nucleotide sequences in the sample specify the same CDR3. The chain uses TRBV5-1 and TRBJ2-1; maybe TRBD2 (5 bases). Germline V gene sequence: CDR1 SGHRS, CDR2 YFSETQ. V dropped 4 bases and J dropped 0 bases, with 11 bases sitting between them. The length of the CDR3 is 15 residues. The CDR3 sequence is CASSPSGNSYNEQFF. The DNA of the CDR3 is TGCGCCAGCAGCCCGAGCGGTAACTCCTACAATGAGCAGTTCTTC.

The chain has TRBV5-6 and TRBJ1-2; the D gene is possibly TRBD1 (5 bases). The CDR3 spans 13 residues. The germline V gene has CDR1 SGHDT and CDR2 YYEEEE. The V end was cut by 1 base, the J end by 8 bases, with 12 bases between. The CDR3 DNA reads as TGTGCCAGCAGCTTGAGGGGAATGGGGGGCTACACCTTC. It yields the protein CASSLRGMGGYTF.

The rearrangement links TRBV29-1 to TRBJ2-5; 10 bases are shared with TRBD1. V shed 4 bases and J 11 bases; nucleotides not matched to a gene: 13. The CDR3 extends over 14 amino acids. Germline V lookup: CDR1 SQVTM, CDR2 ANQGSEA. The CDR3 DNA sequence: TGCAGCGTTGGACAGGGGGCCCCTCTGAGGGAGCAGTACTTC. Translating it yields CSVGQGAPLREQYF.

Here the CDR3 reads CASSSRQLETQYF. CDR3 sequence (DNA): TGTGCCAGCAGCTCACGACAGCTAGAGACCCAGTACTTC. The chain is built from TRBV7-8 and TRBJ2-5; the D gene is possibly TRBD1 (5 bases). V lost 4 bases and J lost 4, with 10 bases in between. Germline V CDR1 and CDR2: SGHVS, FQNEAQ. This CDR3 spans 13 amino acids. Full variable domain (outside the CDR3, taken from reference TRBV7-8 and TRBJ2-5): GAGVSQSPRYKVAKRGQDVALRCDPISGHVSLFWYQQALGQGPEFLTYFQNEAQLDKSGLPSDRFFAERPEGSVSTLKIQRTQQEDSAVYLCASSSRQLETQYFGPGTRLLVL.

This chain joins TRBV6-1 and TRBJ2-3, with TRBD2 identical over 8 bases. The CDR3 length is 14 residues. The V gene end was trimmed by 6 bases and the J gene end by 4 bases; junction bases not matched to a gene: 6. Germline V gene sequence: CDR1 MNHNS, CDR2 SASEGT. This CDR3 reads CASRGLAIADTQYF. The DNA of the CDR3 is TGTGCCAGCAGAGGACTAGCTATCGCAGATACGCAGTATTTT.

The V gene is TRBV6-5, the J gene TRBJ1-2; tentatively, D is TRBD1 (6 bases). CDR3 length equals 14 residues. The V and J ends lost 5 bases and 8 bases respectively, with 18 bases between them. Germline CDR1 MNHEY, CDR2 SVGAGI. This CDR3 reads CASSKWTAFQGYTF. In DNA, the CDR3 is TGTGCCAGCAGTAAATGGACAGCCTTCCAAGGCTACACCTTC.